The sequence of this T cell receptor (beta chain) was determined in a study of shared T cell receptors in the human thymus. Trimming pared 0 bases from V and 5 bases from J, leaving 16 bases between. Germline CDR1 is KGHSH and CDR2 is LQKENI. The CDR3 runs to 16 residues. Data came from immunoSEQ multiplex PCR; TCRdb stores just in-frame clones and leaves some out. The data contain about 660,000 clones, roughly 90% of them seen just once; the ten biggest clones take up around 0.0099%. A further study also used this sample, focusing on human thymus T cells.

The chain has TRBV18 and TRBJ2-5; D gene uncertain. The TCR originated in a boy younger than two with a congenital heart defect. The sequencing sample was made of thymocytes. CDR3: CASSPPRNGHSETQYF. The CDR3, as DNA: TGTGCCAGCTCACCACCTCGTAACGGTCACTCCGAGACCCAGTACTTC.